One sample yielded the 2 T cell receptor beta chains listed below, sequenced in a study of monozygotic twins with cystic fibrosis (dated by TCRdb to 2020 to 2022). The library was made by the immunoSEQ multiplex PCR assay. TCRdb re-hosts the immuneACCESS table, in-frame sequences only. Its copies lack some clones; in the studies checked, an unresolved V gene accounts for under half of them, and the cause for the rest is not known. The sample table contains 30,000 or so clones; only one count was recorded for nearly 98% of them. The top ten constitute around 0.17% of the sample. Source material: blood. The receptor set was obtained from a girl aged 2 to 10 with cystic fibrosis.

The CDR3 loop is CASSPPGANYGYTF. DNA of the CDR3: TGCGCCAGCAGCCCTCCCGGGGCTAACTATGGCTACACCTTC. The chain links TRBV5-1 to TRBJ1-2; unclear D gene. The CDR3 consists of 14 residues. Germline loops: CDR1 SGHRS, CDR2 YFSETQ. V shed 4 bases and J shed 0 bases, with 10 bases lying between them.

V usage is TRBV4-1 and J usage is TRBJ1-2; a weak D match, TRBD1 (6 bases). The germline V gene encodes CDR1 MGHRA and CDR2 YSYEKL. This CDR3 spans 15 amino acids. V was pared by 1 base and J by 2 bases, with 11 bases between. The CDR3 loop reads CASSQGPGQNYGYTF. CDR3 sequence (DNA): TGCGCCAGCAGCCAAGGGCCCGGACAGAACTATGGCTACACCTTC.